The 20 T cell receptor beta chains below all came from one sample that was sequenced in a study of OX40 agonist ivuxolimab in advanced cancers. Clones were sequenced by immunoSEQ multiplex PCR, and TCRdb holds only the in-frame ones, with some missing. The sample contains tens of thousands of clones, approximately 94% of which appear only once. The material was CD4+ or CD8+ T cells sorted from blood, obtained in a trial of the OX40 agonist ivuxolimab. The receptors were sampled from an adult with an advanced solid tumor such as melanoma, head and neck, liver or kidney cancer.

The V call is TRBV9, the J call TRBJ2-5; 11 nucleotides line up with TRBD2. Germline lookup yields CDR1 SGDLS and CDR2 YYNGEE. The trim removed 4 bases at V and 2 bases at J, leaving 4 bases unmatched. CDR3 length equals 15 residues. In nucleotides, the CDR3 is TGTGCCAGCAGCCCCCGGACTAGCGGGCAAGAGACCCAGTACTTC. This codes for CASSPRTSGQETQYF.

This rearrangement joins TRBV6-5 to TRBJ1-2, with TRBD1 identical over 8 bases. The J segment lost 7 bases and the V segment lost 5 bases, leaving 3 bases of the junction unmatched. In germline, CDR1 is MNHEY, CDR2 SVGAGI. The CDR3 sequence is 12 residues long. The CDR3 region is CASSTDRVGYTF. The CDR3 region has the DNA TGTGCCAGCAGTACGGACAGGGTTGGCTACACCTTC.

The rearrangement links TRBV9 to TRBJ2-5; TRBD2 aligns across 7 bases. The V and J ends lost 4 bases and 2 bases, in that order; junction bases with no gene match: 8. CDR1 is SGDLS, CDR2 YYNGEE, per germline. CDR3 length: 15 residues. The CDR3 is CASSPALAEQETQYF. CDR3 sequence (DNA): TGTGCCAGCAGCCCCGCCCTAGCGGAGCAAGAGACCCAGTACTTC.

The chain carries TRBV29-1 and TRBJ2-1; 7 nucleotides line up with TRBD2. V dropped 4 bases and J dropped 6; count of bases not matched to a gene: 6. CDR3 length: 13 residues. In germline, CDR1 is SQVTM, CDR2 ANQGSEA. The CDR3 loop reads CSVAAGDGNEQFF. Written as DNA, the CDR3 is TGCAGCGTTGCCGCGGGAGACGGCAATGAGCAGTTCTTC.

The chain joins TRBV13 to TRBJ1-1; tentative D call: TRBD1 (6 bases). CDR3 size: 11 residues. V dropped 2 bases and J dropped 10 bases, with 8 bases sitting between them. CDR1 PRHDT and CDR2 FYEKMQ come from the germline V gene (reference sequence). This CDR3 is CASSLQGRAFF. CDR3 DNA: TGTGCCAGCAGCTTACAGGGGCGAGCTTTCTTT. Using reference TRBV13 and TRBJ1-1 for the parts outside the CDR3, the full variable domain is AAGVIQSPRHLIKEKRETATLKCYPIPRHDTVYWYQQGPGQDPQFLISFYEKMQSDKGSIPDRFSAQQFSDYHSELNMSSLELGDSALYFCASSLQGRAFFGQGTRLTVV.

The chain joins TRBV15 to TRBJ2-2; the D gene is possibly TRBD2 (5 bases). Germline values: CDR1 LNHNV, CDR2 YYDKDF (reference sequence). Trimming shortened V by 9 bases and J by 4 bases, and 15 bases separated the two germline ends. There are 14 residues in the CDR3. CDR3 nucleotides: TGTGCCACTTCAGGACTGCCGGGCACCGGGGAGCTGTTTTTT. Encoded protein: CATSGLPGTGELFF.

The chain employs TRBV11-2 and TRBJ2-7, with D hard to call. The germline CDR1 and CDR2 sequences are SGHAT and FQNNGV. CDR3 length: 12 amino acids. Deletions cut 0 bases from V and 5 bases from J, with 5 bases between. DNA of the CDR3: TGTGCCAGCAGCTTAGATACGGACGAGCAGTACTTC. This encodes CASSLDTDEQYF.

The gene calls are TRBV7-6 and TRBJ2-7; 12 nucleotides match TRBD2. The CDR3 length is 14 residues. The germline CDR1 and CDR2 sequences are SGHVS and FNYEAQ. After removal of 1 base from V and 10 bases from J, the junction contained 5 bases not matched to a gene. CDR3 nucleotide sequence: TGTGCCAGCAGCTTAGGGACTAGCGGGGAGGTACAGTACTTC. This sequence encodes CASSLGTSGEVQYF.

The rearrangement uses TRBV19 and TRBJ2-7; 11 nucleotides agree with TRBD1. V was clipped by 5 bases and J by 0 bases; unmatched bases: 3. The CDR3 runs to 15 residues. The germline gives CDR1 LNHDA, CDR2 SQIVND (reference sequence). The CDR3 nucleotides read TGTGCCAGTAGTTGGGGGACAGGGGGCTCCTACGAGCAGTACTTC. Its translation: CASSWGTGGSYEQYF.

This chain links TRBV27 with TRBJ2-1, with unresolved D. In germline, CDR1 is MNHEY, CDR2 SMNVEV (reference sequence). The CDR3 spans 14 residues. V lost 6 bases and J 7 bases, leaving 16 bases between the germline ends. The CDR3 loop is CASSPEPMTNEQFF. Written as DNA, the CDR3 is TGTGCCAGCAGCCCGGAACCTATGACGAATGAGCAGTTCTTC.

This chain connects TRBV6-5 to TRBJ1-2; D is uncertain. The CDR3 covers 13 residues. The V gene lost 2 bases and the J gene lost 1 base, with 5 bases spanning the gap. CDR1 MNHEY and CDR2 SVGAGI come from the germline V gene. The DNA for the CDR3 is TGTGCCAGCAGTTACGGGGTTAACTATGGCTACACCTTC. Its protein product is CASSYGVNYGYTF.

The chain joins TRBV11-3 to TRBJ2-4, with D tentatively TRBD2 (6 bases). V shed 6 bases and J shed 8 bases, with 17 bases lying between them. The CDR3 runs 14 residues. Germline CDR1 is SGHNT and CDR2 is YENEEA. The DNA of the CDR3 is TGTGCCAGCAGTCCGGGACTTACGCCAGACATTCAGTACTTC. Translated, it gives CASSPGLTPDIQYF.

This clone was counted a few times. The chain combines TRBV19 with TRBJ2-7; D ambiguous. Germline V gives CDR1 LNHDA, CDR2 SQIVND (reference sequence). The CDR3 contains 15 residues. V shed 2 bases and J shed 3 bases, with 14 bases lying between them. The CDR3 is CASSITVSSLYEQYF. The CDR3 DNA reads TGTGCCAGTAGTATAACAGTATCCTCTCTCTACGAGCAGTACTTC.

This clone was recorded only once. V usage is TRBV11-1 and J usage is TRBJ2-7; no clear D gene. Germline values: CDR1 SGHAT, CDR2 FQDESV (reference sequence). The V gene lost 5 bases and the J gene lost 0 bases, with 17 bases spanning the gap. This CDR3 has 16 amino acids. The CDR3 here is CASSVPPGGRSYEQYF. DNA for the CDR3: TGTGCCAGCAGCGTACCCCCTGGCGGTCGCTCCTACGAGCAGTACTTC.

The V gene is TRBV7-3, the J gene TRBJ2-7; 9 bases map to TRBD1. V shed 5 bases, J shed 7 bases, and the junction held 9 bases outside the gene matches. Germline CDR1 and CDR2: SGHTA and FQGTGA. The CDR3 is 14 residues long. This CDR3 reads CASSLWGTGTEQYF. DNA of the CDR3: TGTGCCAGCAGCCTATGGGGGACAGGGACTGAGCAGTACTTC.

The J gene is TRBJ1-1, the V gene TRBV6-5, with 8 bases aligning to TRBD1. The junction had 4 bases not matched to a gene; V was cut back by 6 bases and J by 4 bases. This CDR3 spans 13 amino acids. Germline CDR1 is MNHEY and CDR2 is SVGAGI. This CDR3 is CASRLTGGTEAFF. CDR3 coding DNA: TGTGCCAGCAGATTAACAGGGGGCACTGAAGCTTTCTTT.

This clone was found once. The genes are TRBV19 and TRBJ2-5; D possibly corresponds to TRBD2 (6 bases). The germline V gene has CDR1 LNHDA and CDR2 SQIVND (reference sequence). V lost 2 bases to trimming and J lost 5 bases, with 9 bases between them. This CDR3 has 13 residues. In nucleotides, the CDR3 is TGTGCCAGTAGTATATCTGGGGGGGAGACCCAGTACTTC. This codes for CASSISGGETQYF.

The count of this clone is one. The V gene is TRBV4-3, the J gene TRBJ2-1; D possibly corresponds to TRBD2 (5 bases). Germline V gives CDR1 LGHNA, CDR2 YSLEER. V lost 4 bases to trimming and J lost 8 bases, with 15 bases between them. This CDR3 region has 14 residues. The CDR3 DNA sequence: TGCGCCAGCAGCCGAGGCACTAGTTCCCATGAGCAGTTCTTC. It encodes CASSRGTSSHEQFF.

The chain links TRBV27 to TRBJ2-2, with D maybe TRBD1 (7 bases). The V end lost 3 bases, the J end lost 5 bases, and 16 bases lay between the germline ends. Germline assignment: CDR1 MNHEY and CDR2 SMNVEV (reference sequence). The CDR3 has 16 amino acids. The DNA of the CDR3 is TGTGCCAGCAGTTTCCAGGGGCAGGGGGGAACCGGGGAGCTGTTTTTT. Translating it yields CASSFQGQGGTGELFF.

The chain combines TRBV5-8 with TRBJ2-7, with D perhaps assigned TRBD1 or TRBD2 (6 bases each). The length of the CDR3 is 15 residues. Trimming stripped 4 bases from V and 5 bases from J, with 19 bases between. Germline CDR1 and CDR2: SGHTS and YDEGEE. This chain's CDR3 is CASSLRGGGVHEQYF. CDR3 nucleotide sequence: TGTGCCAGCAGCCTCCGAGGAGGGGGAGTTCACGAGCAGTACTTC.